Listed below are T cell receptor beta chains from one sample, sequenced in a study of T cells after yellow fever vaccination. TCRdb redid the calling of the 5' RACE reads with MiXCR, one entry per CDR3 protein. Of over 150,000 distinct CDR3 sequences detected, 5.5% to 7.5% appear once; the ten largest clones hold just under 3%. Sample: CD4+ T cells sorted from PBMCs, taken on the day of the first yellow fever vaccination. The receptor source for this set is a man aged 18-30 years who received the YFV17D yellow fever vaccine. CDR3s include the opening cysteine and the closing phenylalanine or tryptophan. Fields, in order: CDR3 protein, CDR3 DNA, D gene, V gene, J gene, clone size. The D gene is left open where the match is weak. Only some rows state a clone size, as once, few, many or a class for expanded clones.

CDR3 protein: CATSRVSGTAFPTGELFF
CDR3 DNA: TGTGCCACCAGCAGAGTGTCTGGGACAGCCTTCCCCACCGGGGAGCTGTTTTTT
D gene: TRBD1
V gene: TRBV15
J gene: TRBJ2-2
clone size: many

CDR3 protein: CASSLQGGGTEAFF
CDR3 DNA: TGTGCCAGCAGCCTACAGGGGGGAGGCACTGAAGCTTTCTTT
D gene: TRBD1
V gene: TRBV3-1
J gene: TRBJ1-1
clone size: few

CDR3 protein: CSVETGAVVGYTF
CDR3 DNA: TGCAGCGTAGAGACAGGGGCGGTCGTGGGCTACACCTTC
D gene: TRBD1
V gene: TRBV29-1
J gene: TRBJ1-2
clone size: few

CDR3 protein: CASSTTDTNQPQHF
CDR3 DNA: TGTGCCAGCAGTACGACAGATACAAATCAGCCCCAGCATTTT
D gene: -
V gene: TRBV12-3/TRBV12-4
J gene: TRBJ1-5
clone size: few

CDR3 protein: CASSQWRDENIQYF
CDR3 DNA: TGTGCCAGCAGCCAATGGAGGGACGAAAACATTCAGTACTTC
D gene: -
V gene: TRBV3-1
J gene: TRBJ2-4
clone size: many

CDR3 protein: CASSIMRGSYNEQFF
CDR3 DNA: TGTGCCAGTAGTATCATGAGGGGCTCCTACAATGAGCAGTTCTTC
D gene: -
V gene: TRBV19
J gene: TRBJ2-1
clone size: few

CDR3 protein: CARQAIRGTDTQYF
CDR3 DNA: TGTGCCAGGCAGGCCATCCGAGGCACAGATACGCAGTATTTT
D gene: -
V gene: TRBV7-9
J gene: TRBJ2-3
clone size: -

CDR3 protein: CSAPPGGKTEAFF
CDR3 DNA: TGCAGTGCGCCCCCGGGGGGAAAAACTGAAGCTTTCTTT
D gene: -
V gene: TRBV20-1
J gene: TRBJ1-1
clone size: -

CDR3 protein: CASSYHKGWTEAFF
CDR3 DNA: TGTGCCAGCAGTTACCACAAGGGATGGACTGAAGCTTTCTTT
D gene: -
V gene: TRBV6-5
J gene: TRBJ1-1
clone size: -

CDR3 protein: CASSPEGPWTGELFF
CDR3 DNA: TGTGCCAGCAGCCCGGAGGGGCCCTGGACCGGGGAGCTGTTTTTT
D gene: -
V gene: TRBV6-1
J gene: TRBJ2-2
clone size: -

CDR3 protein: CASSRRGAKDIQYF
CDR3 DNA: TGCGCCAGCAGCCGTCGAGGGGCGAAGGACATTCAGTACTTC
D gene: -
V gene: TRBV4-3
J gene: TRBJ2-4
clone size: -

CDR3 protein: CSVGGLGEQYF
CDR3 DNA: TGCAGCGTTGGTGGACTGGGGGAGCAGTACTTC
D gene: -
V gene: TRBV29-1
J gene: TRBJ2-7
clone size: few